This T cell receptor (beta chain) was retrieved from a study of blood T cell repertoires in COVID-19. Original methodology: Amplified reference gene primers provided the basis for estimating nucleated cell counts. Clones were read by immunoSEQ multiplex PCR, and TCRdb kept only the in-frame ones, dropping some. That table furnishes V, J and clone size, whereas the DNA furnished D and trimming. In the table there are more than 90,000 clones, around 85% of which are singletons. From germline, CDR1 is MNHEY and CDR2 SMNVEV (reference sequence). The CDR3 loop spans 16 amino acids. V lost 7 bases to trimming and J lost 4 bases; unmatched junction nucleotides: 11.

The sequencing sample was made of peripheral blood. The source is a man older than 75 with acute or convalescent COVID-19. The rearrangement joins TRBV27 to TRBJ2-5; 11 nucleotides align to TRBD2. The CDR3 sequence: CASNSGRAGIRETQYF. As DNA, the CDR3 is TGTGCCAGCAATAGCGGGAGGGCCGGGATAAGAGAGACCCAGTACTTC.